What follows are 25 T cell receptor beta chains derived from one specimen sequenced in a study of Graves' ophthalmopathy and Graves' hyperthyroidism. The authors amplified TCR beta CDR3 regions from RNA transcripts. The library came from an HTBI-primed first-round RT-PCR and a second-round multiplex PCR. TCRdb reanalysed the multiplex PCR reads using MiXCR and keeps one entry per CDR3 protein. This table holds a few hundred thousand distinct CDR3 sequences, around 20% found once. Specimen: peripheral blood. The receptors derive from a young woman with Graves' ophthalmopathy.

This clonotype was observed at least ten times. This chain connects TRBV28 to TRBJ1-1; no reliable D call. V dropped 5 bases and J dropped 2 bases, with 9 bases sitting between them. Per germline, CDR1 MDHEN and CDR2 SYDVKM. This CDR3 spans 13 amino acids. This CDR3 is CASSTYRNTEAFF. In nucleotides, the CDR3 is TGTGCCAGCAGTACCTACAGAAACACTGAAGCTTTCTTT.

The sample holds many counts of this clonotype. The chain is built from TRBV4-2 and TRBJ1-6, with 8 bases lining up with TRBD1. Germline V gene data show CDR1 as LGHNA and CDR2 as YNFKEQ. V was pared by 3 bases and J by 6 bases, with 4 bases of the junction left unmatched. The CDR3 has 15 residues. The CDR3 DNA follows: TGTGCCAGCAGCCACCCGGACAGGGCTAATTCACCCCTCCACTTT. Encoded protein: CASSHPDRANSPLHF.

This clonotype was detected ten times or more. A junction end diverges from the germline sequence, so it may reflect a read error. V gene TRBV20-1 combines with J gene TRBJ1-1; TRBD1 matches 10 bases. CDR3 size: 14 residues. The germline V gene encodes CDR1 DFQATT and CDR2 SNEGSKA (reference sequence). The CDR3 coding sequence is TGCAGTGGGGTTTTGGGGACAGGGGCAAACGAAGCTTCCTTT. It specifies CSGVLGTGANEASF.

The chain links TRBV5-1 to TRBJ2-2; D gene uncertain. With 1 base removed from V and 6 bases from J, the gap between germline ends came to 7 bases. The germline V gene encodes CDR1 SGHRS and CDR2 YFSETQ. The CDR3 contains 13 residues. CDR3 residues: CASSLSSPGELFF. The CDR3 nucleotides are TGCGCCAGCAGCTTGAGTTCGCCCGGGGAGCTGTTTTTT.

There are many counts of this clonotype. The rearrangement links TRBV12-3 or TRBV12-4 to TRBJ2-2, with a weak D call TRBD1 (7 bases). The ends were cut back, 5 bases at V and 5 bases at J, with 18 bases in the middle. The length of the CDR3 is 16 residues. CDR3 loop: CASSPGGSRGTGELFF. CDR3 bases: TGTGCCAGCAGTCCCGGGGGAAGCAGGGGGACCGGGGAGCTGTTTTTT.

This clonotype was observed at least ten times. The chain uses TRBV5-4 and TRBJ1-6; D unresolved. The V end lost 7 bases, the J end lost 0 bases, and 5 bases lay between the germline ends. The CDR3 consists of 13 residues. Germline CDR1 SGHNT, CDR2 YYREEE (reference sequence). In DNA, the CDR3 is TGTGCCAGCTCTCTCTCCTATAATTCACCCCTCCACTTT. The encoded protein is CASSLSYNSPLHF.

In this sample, this clonotype turned up many times. This chain links TRBV5-1 with TRBJ1-6, with D maybe TRBD1 (5 bases). The CDR3 sequence is 13 residues long. Between the trimmed V and J ends, which lost 6 bases and 8 bases, there was a span of 12 bases. Germline V gene sequence: CDR1 SGHRS, CDR2 YFSETQ. As DNA, the CDR3 is TGCGCCAGCAACCAGGGCGGGGATTCACCCCTCCACTTT. This translates into CASNQGGDSPLHF.

This clonotype was counted ten times or more. The chain is built from TRBV28 and TRBJ2-5; D gene uncertain. V dropped 1 base and J dropped 5 bases, with 8 bases sitting between them. This CDR3 has 13 residues. Germline CDR1 and CDR2: MDHEN and SYDVKM. The chain's CDR3 is CASSLSVVETQYF. As DNA, the CDR3 is TGTGCCAGCAGTTTATCAGTGGTGGAGACCCAGTACTTC.

The table lists this clonotype with many counts. The chain couples TRBV5-6 to TRBJ2-2; a possible D gene is TRBD1 (5 bases). The CDR3 has 15 amino acids. Per the germline V gene, CDR1 is SGHDT and CDR2 is YYEEEE. V dropped 2 bases and J dropped 0 bases, with 8 bases sitting between them. The CDR3, as DNA: TGTGCCAGCAGCTTAGCAGGGCCGAACACCGGGGAGCTGTTTTTT. This translates into CASSLAGPNTGELFF.

The sample holds many counts of this clonotype. This sequence joins TRBV11-2 and TRBJ1-5, with D unclear. CDR3 length: 13 amino acids. The germline CDR1 and CDR2 sequences are SGHAT and FQNNGV. Trimming removed 3 bases from V and 5 bases from J, with 8 bases in between. This CDR3 is CASSFKAHQPQHF. CDR3 nucleotides: TGTGCCAGCAGCTTCAAGGCCCATCAGCCCCAGCATTTT.

This rearrangement joins TRBV30 to TRBJ1-6, with a weak D call TRBD1 (5 bases). CDR3 length equals 16 residues. Germline V gene lookup returns CDR1 GTSNPN and CDR2 SVGIG (reference sequence). Trimming left V 7 bases short and J 1 base short, with 17 bases between. The CDR3 here is CASGTPLGSYNSPLHF. The CDR3 nucleotides read TGTGCCTCCGGGACCCCGCTGGGATCCTATAATTCACCCCTCCACTTT.

The table lists this clonotype with many counts. The genes are TRBV7-3 and TRBJ2-2; the D gene is possibly TRBD1 (5 bases). The CDR3 length is 14 residues. Deletions cut 2 bases from V and 5 bases from J, with 9 bases between. Germline CDR1 reads SGHTA; CDR2 reads FQGTGA. CDR3 amino acids: CASSLDSLTGELFF. The DNA of the CDR3 is TGTGCCAGCAGCTTAGACAGTCTAACCGGGGAGCTGTTTTTT.

This clonotype has more than one count but fewer than ten. This sequence joins TRBV6-5 and TRBJ2-4, with D possibly TRBD1 on 7 matching bases. V lost 4 bases and J 1 base, leaving 14 bases between the germline ends. Germline V gene data show CDR1 as MNHEY and CDR2 as SVGAGI. The CDR3 is 16 residues long. CDR3 nucleotide sequence: TGTGCCAGCAGTTGGGGGGCAGGGGGGGCCAAAAACATTCAGTACTTC. Translated, it gives CASSWGAGGAKNIQYF.

This clonotype was found many times. V and J are TRBV28 and TRBJ1-5; D is unresolved. This CDR3 is built from 15 residues. V was cut by 3 bases and J by 2 bases, with 11 bases left in between. Germline V lookup: CDR1 MDHEN, CDR2 SYDVKM. The CDR3 sequence: CASSFRVLRNQPQHF. CDR3 DNA: TGTGCCAGCAGTTTCCGGGTCCTCCGCAATCAGCCCCAGCATTTT.

This clonotype was counted ten times or more. The chain combines TRBV15 with TRBJ1-1; no firm D call. Germline V gives CDR1 LNHNV, CDR2 YYDKDF (reference sequence). This CDR3 is 13 amino acids long. Trimming left V 1 base short and J 1 base short, with 4 bases between. CDR3 protein: CATSRGGNTEAFF. CDR3 in DNA: TGTGCCACCAGCAGAGGAGGGAACACTGAAGCTTTCTTT.

In its sample, this clonotype was seen many times. The chain has TRBV29-1 and TRBJ2-2; 7 bases map to TRBD1. V lost 4 bases, J lost 6 bases, and 2 bases stayed unmatched. CDR1 and CDR2 (germline): SQVTM, ANQGSEA. The CDR3 contains 12 residues. The CDR3 DNA sequence: TGCAGCGTTGGACAGGGCCCCGGGGAGCTGTTTTTT. Protein: CSVGQGPGELFF.

This clonotype appeared many times. CDR3 amino acids: CASSRKQGGNSPLHF. CDR3 DNA sequence: TGTGCCAGCAGTCGTAAACAGGGTGGTAATTCACCCCTCCACTTT. The chain couples TRBV5-6 to TRBJ1-6, with D possibly TRBD1 on 6 matching bases. Trimming removed 5 bases from V and 6 bases from J, with 15 bases in between. The germline CDR1 and CDR2 sequences are SGHDT and YYEEEE. The CDR3 length is 15 residues.

This clonotype has ten or more counts. The CDR3 reads CASSYSKVSAGQGYQPQHF. CDR3 coding DNA: TGTGCCAGCAGTTACTCGAAAGTTTCGGCGGGACAGGGGTATCAGCCCCAGCATTTT. The V and J genes are TRBV6-2 or TRBV6-3 and TRBJ1-5, with TRBD1 matching over 10 bases. This CDR3 is 19 amino acids long. Germline assignment: CDR1 MNHEY and CDR2 SVGEGT. Trimming took 0 bases from V and 5 from J; bases not matched to a gene: 13.

This clonotype has a count of ten or more. The chain carries TRBV27 and TRBJ1-2; D might be TRBD1 (5 bases). The CDR3 sequence is 13 residues long. The V gene lost 3 bases and the J gene lost 2 bases, with 7 bases spanning the gap. Germline V gene data show CDR1 as MNHEY and CDR2 as SMNVEV (reference sequence). CDR3 in DNA: TGTGCCAGCAGTTTTCGGGGCAACTATGGCTACACCTTC. Protein: CASSFRGNYGYTF.

This clonotype was counted many times. V gene TRBV6-2 or TRBV6-3 combines with J gene TRBJ1-2, with D unresolved. With 6 bases removed from V and 8 bases from J, the gap between germline ends came to 16 bases. Germline CDR1 reads MNHEY; CDR2 reads SVGEGT. This CDR3 contains 13 residues. As DNA, the CDR3 is TGTGCCAGCAGCTCGGGCCTCGGAGGAGGCTACACCTTC. Its translation: CASSSGLGGGYTF.

This clonotype was observed many times. The chain couples TRBV6-2 or TRBV6-3 to TRBJ2-7; D is unresolved. The V end lost 2 bases, the J end lost 4 bases, and 6 bases lay between the germline ends. Per germline, CDR1 MNHEY and CDR2 SVGEGT. This CDR3 is built from 12 residues. For the CDR3, the DNA is TGTGCCAGCAGTTACCCGGAATACGAGCAGTACTTC. The encoded protein is CASSYPEYEQYF.

This clonotype was seen repeatedly, ten times or more. The chain links TRBV11-2 to TRBJ2-7; TRBD1 aligns across 10 bases. The CDR3 covers 16 residues. Per germline, CDR1 SGHAT and CDR2 FQNNGV. The J segment lost 1 base and the V segment lost 5 bases, leaving 8 bases of the junction unmatched. CDR3 amino acids: CASSGSPGQGSYEQYF. The CDR3 DNA reads TGTGCCAGCAGCGGCTCCCCGGGACAGGGGTCCTACGAGCAGTACTTC.

This clonotype was seen repeatedly, ten times or more. The chain has TRBV18 and TRBJ1-1; no firm D call. The CDR3 consists of 14 residues. Germline V gene sequence: CDR1 KGHSH, CDR2 LQKENI. V lost 2 bases to trimming and J lost 1 base, with 8 bases between them. The CDR3 spells CASSPNDGNTEAFF. The CDR3 region has the DNA TGTGCCAGCTCACCAAACGACGGGAACACTGAAGCTTTCTTT.

This clonotype was found many times. This chain joins TRBV6-1 and TRBJ1-2; TRBD1 is a possible D gene (6 bases). The germline CDR1 and CDR2 sequences are MNHNS and SASEGT. This CDR3 region has 13 residues. The germline V and J ends were trimmed by 6 bases and 4 bases, with 12 bases remaining between them. The CDR3 sequence is CASRDSTRYGYTF. The CDR3 region has the DNA TGTGCCAGCAGGGACAGCACACGCTATGGCTACACCTTC.

This clonotype was seen repeatedly, ten times or more. This CDR3 is CASSWNTEAFF. The CDR3 bases are TGTGCCAGCAGCTGGAACACTGAAGCTTTCTTT. The rearrangement links TRBV11-1 to TRBJ1-1, with unresolved D. The CDR3 is made up of 11 amino acids. Germline-derived CDR1 and CDR2 are SGHAT and FQDESV (reference sequence). Trimming removed 4 bases at V and 1 base at J, with 1 base between.